This TCR beta chain stems from a study of T cells after yellow fever vaccination. Study summary: Fractions containing few cells were prepared with SMART-Seq v4 Ultra Low Input. General study findings and limits: Subsequent booster samples again held most clones from primary vaccination (just under 98% CD4, 85% to 90% CD8). Clonotypes appearing in both CD4 and CD8 compartments existed, and their share was small.

Per germline, CDR1 MGHRA and CDR2 YSYEKL. The CDR3 runs to 15 residues. The V segment lost 0 bases and the J segment 7 bases; nucleotides outside the gene matches: 7. UMIs and a universal primer site were added when TCR cDNA was made by 5'RACE template switching. MiXCR, applied by TCRdb to the 5' RACE reads, yields one record per CDR3 protein. The sample gives around 53,000 distinct CDR3 sequences, more than 6.5% of which show up once; roughly 24% is in the top ten. This clonotype has ten or more counts. The chain has TRBV4-1 and TRBJ2-7; 9 nucleotides agree with TRBD1. The sample was CD8+ T cells not binding an NS4B(214-222) dextramer, sorted from PBMCs, taken roughly 47 days after the first yellow fever vaccination. This TCR derives from a man in his late teens or twenties who received the YFV17D yellow fever vaccine. The CDR3 spells CASSQERTGVGEQYF. The CDR3 region has the DNA TGCGCCAGCAGCCAAGAGAGGACAGGGGTCGGAGAGCAGTACTTC.